This TCR beta chain was profiled in a study of cytomegalovirus exposure and HLA in healthy donors. Donors consisted of healthy bone marrow donors. Findings and caveats of the study: Later analysis identified over 15,000 TCR beta sequences associated with HLA alleles, using a false discovery rate threshold of 0.05. Cytomegalovirus association was listed for under 200 TCR beta chains. A later analysis reportedly identified an Asian-associated ancestry cluster as carrying fewer N-insertions than the 666-donor mean.

PCR amplification relied on 60 Vbeta primers (plus 13 Jbeta primers). Sequenced by immunoSEQ multiplex PCR; TCRdb stores in-frame clones only, minus some. Of about 110,000 clones in the sample, over 65% are singletons; the top ten hold roughly 1.2%. Regarding this clone: No antigen is known for it.

CDR1 and CDR2 (germline): MNHNS, SASEGT. This CDR3 contains 12 residues. V trimming: 6 bases; J trimming: 7 bases; junction bases outside the gene matches: 4. Sequencing input: PBMCs. The chain links TRBV6-1 to TRBJ1-1, with TRBD1 matching over 8 bases. The sequence was collected from a woman aged 25 to 39 in good health and CMV-seronegative. In nucleotides, the CDR3 is TGTGCCAGCAGAGGACAGGGTATTGAAGCTTTCTTT. Translated: CASRGQGIEAFF.